The TCR beta chain under discussion was sequenced for a study of blood T cell repertoires in COVID-19. At the level of the study: Material from acute and convalescent COVID-19 was sourced from the United States, Italy and Spain. The analysed material was cDNA or gDNA that came from T cells, B-cell-depleted T cells, or PBMCs.

As handled by the study authors: Amplifying reference gene primers gave estimates of nucleated cell counts. Data came from immunoSEQ multiplex PCR; TCRdb stores just in-frame clones and leaves some out. From that table come the V and J calls and clone size; the DNA was used to work out D and trimming. The table includes about 150,000 clones, around 78% detected once. There are 19 residues in the CDR3. Trimming cost V 0 bases and J 0 bases; bases outside gene matches: 11. CDR1 and CDR2 (germline): SGHAT, FQNNGV. The receptor comes from a man older than 75 with acute or convalescent COVID-19. The J gene is TRBJ2-4, the V gene TRBV11-2; 7 nucleotides line up with TRBD1. Sequencing was carried out using peripheral blood. CDR3 sequence (DNA): TGTGCCAGCAGCTTAGAGGCCTACAGGGGCGATATAGCCAAAAACATTCAGTACTTC. Protein: CASSLEAYRGDIAKNIQYF. Using reference TRBV11-2 and TRBJ2-4 for the parts outside the CDR3, the full variable domain is EAGVAQSPRYKIIEKRQSVAFWCNPISGHATLYWYQQILGQGPKLLIQFQNNGVVDDSQLPKDRFSAERLKGVDSTLKIQPAKLEDSAVYLCASSLEAYRGDIAKNIQYFGAGTRLSVL.